Sequencing of this T cell receptor beta chain was carried out in a study of cytomegalovirus exposure and HLA in healthy donors. About the research overall: A prior analysis found 117 million unique TCR beta sequences from some 200 million T cells. Study-level results: Later analysis indicated greater clonal expansion among HLA-associated TCR beta chains than among equally common other chains.

The PCR used 60 Vbeta and 13 Jbeta primers. The protocol was immunoSEQ multiplex PCR, while the TCRdb copy is restricted to in-frame clones and leaves out a portion. The sample contains 120,000 or so clones, about 8.6% of which appear only once. This clone was seen only a few times. Its matching antigen is unknown. V gave up 5 bases and J gave up 4 bases, with 8 bases separating them. Germline CDR1 reads MNHNY; CDR2 reads SVGAGI (reference sequence). This CDR3 is built from 12 residues. Specimen: PBMCs. V is TRBV6-6 and J is TRBJ1-1, with D possibly TRBD1 on 5 matching bases. This TCR came from a woman aged 40-49 years in good health and CMV-seropositive. Written as DNA, the CDR3 is TGTGCCAGCAGTACGGGGGGCACTGAAGCTTTCTTT. Its protein is CASSTGGTEAFF.